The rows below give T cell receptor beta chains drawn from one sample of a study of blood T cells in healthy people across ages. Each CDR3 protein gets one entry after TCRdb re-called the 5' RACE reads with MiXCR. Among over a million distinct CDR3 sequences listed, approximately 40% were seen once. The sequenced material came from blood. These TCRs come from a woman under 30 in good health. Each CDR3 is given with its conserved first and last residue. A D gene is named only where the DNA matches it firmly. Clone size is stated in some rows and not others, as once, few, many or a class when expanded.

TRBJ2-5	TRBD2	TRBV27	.	TGTGCCAGCAGTTTACCCGGGGGGAACGAAGAGACCCAGTACTTC	CASSLPGGNEETQYF
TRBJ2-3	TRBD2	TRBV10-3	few	TGTGCCATCAGTGAGTCGACGGCGGGAGGGCGCACAGATACGCAGTATTTT	CAISESTAGGRTDTQYF
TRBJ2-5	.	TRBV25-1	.	TGTGCCAGCAGTGAATGGGGGATCCAAGAGACCCAGTACTTC	CASSEWGIQETQYF
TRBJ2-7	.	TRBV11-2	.	TGTGCCAGCAGCTTAGTAGGGGCAGGACTGACCTACGAGCAGTACTTC	CASSLVGAGLTYEQYF
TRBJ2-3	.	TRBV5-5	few	TGTGCCAGCAGCTTCTGGGCTAGCTCAGATACGCAGTATTTT	CASSFWASSDTQYF
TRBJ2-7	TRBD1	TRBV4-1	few	TGCGCCAGCAGCCATTACCCCCGGCAGGGGGCAAGCGAGCAGTACTTC	CASSHYPRQGASEQYF
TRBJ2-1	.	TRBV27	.	TGTGCCAGCAGCAACATGCCGGGGTCCAACAATGAGCAGTTCTTC	CASSNMPGSNNEQFF
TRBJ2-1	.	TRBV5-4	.	TGTGCCAGCAGTTTGGGGACCTCTACTATGGGGGAGCAGTTCTTC	CASSLGTSTMGEQFF
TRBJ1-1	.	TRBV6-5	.	TGTGCCAGCAGGTATACAGGGTTGGCTTTCTTT	CASRYTGLAFF
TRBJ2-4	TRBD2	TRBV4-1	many	TGCGCCAGCAGCCTTATGGGACTAGCGGCAAACATTCAGTACTTC	CASSLMGLAANIQYF
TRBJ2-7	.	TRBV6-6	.	TGTGCCAGCAGCCAAGGGCCGGGATTGGGCCCCTACAATGAGCAGTACTTC	CASSQGPGLGPYNEQYF
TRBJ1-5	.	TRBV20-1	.	TGCAGTGCTAGGCCCGTTGAGAATAGCAATCAGCCCCAGCATTTT	CSARPVENSNQPQHF
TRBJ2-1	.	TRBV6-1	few	TGTGCCAGCAGTGAGGCGTTCTCCTACAATGAGCAGTTCTTC	CASSEAFSYNEQFF
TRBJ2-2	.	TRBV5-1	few	TGCGCCAGCAGCTTGGGGGCAGGACAAAACACCGGGGAGCTGTTTTTT	CASSLGAGQNTGELFF
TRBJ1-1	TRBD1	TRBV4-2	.	TGTGCCAGCAGAGACAGGGGAAGAGTGGGTGAAGCTTTCTTT	CASRDRGRVGEAFF
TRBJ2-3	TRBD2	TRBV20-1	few	TGCAGTGCTGGGACTAGCGGACTCCAAACGCAGTATTTT	CSAGTSGLQTQYF
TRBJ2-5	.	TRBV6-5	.	TGTGCCAGCAGCAGACTAGTTGGTGAGACCCAGTACTTC	CASSRLVGETQYF
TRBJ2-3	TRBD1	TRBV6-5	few	TGTGCCAGCAGTTACGCCGGGACAGGGATTAAGAGCACAGATACGCAGTATTTT	CASSYAGTGIKSTDTQYF
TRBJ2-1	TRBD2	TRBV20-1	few	TGCAGTGCTAGAGTTAGGTCCGGGACTAGCGGGGGGATCTCCTACAATGAGCAGTTCTTC	CSARVRSGTSGGISYNEQFF
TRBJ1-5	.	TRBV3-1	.	TGTGCCAGCAGCCAAGATCCGGTTTGGGGGGGTGGCAATCAGCCCCAGCATTTT	CASSQDPVWGGGNQPQHF